This T cell receptor beta chain was documented in a study of identifying expanded T cells in peripheral blood. Whole-study findings and limits: Roughly two-week clone count variance significantly increased as total template count grew.

Collection occurred without any documented infections or immune events in donors. In the case of this clone: Antigen: not known.

V lost 6 bases and J 10 bases, leaving 11 bases between the germline ends. Germline V lookup: CDR1 DFQATT, CDR2 SNEGSKA (reference sequence). The CDR3 loop spans 10 amino acids. Clones were read by immunoSEQ multiplex PCR, and TCRdb kept only the in-frame ones, dropping some. The table records about 100,000 clones, more than 85% of them present only once. V usage is TRBV20-1 and J usage is TRBJ2-3; D may be TRBD1 (6 bases). Sequencing input: blood. This TCR was recovered from a person aged 18-70 years in good health. This CDR3 reads CSARGTAQYF. The CDR3 DNA reads as TGCAGTGCAAGGGGGACCGCGCAGTATTTT.